The rows below give T cell receptor beta chains drawn from one sample of a study of ipilimumab plus nivolumab after autologous stem cell transplantation. Assay: immunoSEQ multiplex PCR; the TCRdb copy retains only in-frame clones and omits some. The table includes about 15,000 clones, about four fifths detected once. The material was PBMCs, obtained in a trial of ipilimumab plus nivolumab as post-transplant consolidation. The receptor set was obtained from a male donor with primary mediastinal lymphoma. Each CDR3 is given with its conserved first and last residue. A D gene is named only where the DNA matches it firmly. Clone sizes are given selectively: once, few, many, or a class where the clone is expanded.

TRBV5-5	15	.	TRBJ2-3	TRBD1	CASRVRDRRTDTQYF	TGTGCCAGCAGGGTCCGGGACAGGCGCACAGATACGCAGTATTTT
TRBV30	16	.	TRBJ1-1	.	CAWARRESPRNTEAFF	TGTGCCTGGGCTCGACGGGAGTCCCCAAGGAACACTGAAGCTTTCTTT
TRBV9	15	.	TRBJ2-1	TRBD2	CASSPGLAGHGEQFF	TGTGCCAGCAGCCCTGGACTAGCGGGGCATGGGGAGCAGTTCTTC
TRBV28	16	.	TRBJ2-5	TRBD1	CASSLGQGGGQETQYF	TGTGCCAGCAGTCTGGGACAGGGAGGTGGGCAAGAGACCCAGTACTTC
TRBV27	16	few	TRBJ2-7	TRBD2	CASSLRLAGSTYEQYF	TGTGCCAGCAGTTTAAGGCTAGCGGGAAGTACCTACGAGCAGTACTTC
TRBV29-1	13	medium-sized	TRBJ2-2	.	CSVLGTNTGELFF	TGCAGCGTTCTGGGAACTAACACCGGGGAGCTGTTTTTT
TRBV10-2	13	few	TRBJ1-1	.	CASSDGQFTEAFF	TGCGCCAGCAGTGATGGGCAGTTCACTGAAGCTTTCTTT
TRBV2	18	large	TRBJ2-7	TRBD2	CASSGASGTLATRDEQYF	TGTGCCAGCAGTGGGGCTAGCGGGACCCTTGCAACGAGGGACGAGCAGTACTTC
TRBV7-6	18	medium-sized	TRBJ2-2	TRBD2	CASSLGLAGGQFAGELFF	TGTGCCAGCAGCCTCGGACTAGCGGGGGGGCAGTTCGCCGGGGAGCTGTTTTTT
TRBV6-1	13	.	TRBJ2-1	.	CASGRQLRDEQFF	TGTGCCAGCGGGAGACAACTGCGCGATGAGCAGTTCTTC
TRBV4-2	17	.	TRBJ2-6	.	CASSQDHPNSGANVLTF	TGTGCCAGCAGCCAAGATCACCCCAACTCTGGGGCCAACGTCCTGACTTTC
TRBV19	14	.	TRBJ2-6	.	CASLQRSGANVLTF	TGTGCGTCCCTCCAAAGGTCTGGGGCCAACGTCCTGACTTTC
TRBV7-9	16	medium-sized	TRBJ2-6	TRBD1	CASSSSGGTGANVLTF	TGTGCCAGCAGCTCCTCAGGGGGTACTGGGGCCAACGTCCTGACTTTC
TRBV9	17	.	TRBJ2-2	TRBD2	CASSAKVAAGGIGELFF	TGTGCCAGTTCAGCCAAAGTCGCAGCGGGAGGGATCGGGGAGCTGTTTTTT
TRBV7-9	13	once	TRBJ1-4	.	CASSLMDPEKLFF	TGTGCCAGCAGCTTAATGGATCCTGAAAAACTGTTTTTT
TRBV28	15	.	TRBJ2-5	TRBD2	CASSTSLANQETQYF	TGTGCCAGCAGTACGTCACTAGCGAACCAAGAGACCCAGTACTTC
TRBV15	13	.	TRBJ2-7	.	CATSRDLPYEQYF	TGTGCCACCAGCAGAGATCTACCCTACGAGCAGTACTTC
TRBV30	14	.	TRBJ2-5	.	CAWSVDLLGETQYF	TGTGCCTGGAGTGTGGACCTCCTTGGGGAGACCCAGTACTTC